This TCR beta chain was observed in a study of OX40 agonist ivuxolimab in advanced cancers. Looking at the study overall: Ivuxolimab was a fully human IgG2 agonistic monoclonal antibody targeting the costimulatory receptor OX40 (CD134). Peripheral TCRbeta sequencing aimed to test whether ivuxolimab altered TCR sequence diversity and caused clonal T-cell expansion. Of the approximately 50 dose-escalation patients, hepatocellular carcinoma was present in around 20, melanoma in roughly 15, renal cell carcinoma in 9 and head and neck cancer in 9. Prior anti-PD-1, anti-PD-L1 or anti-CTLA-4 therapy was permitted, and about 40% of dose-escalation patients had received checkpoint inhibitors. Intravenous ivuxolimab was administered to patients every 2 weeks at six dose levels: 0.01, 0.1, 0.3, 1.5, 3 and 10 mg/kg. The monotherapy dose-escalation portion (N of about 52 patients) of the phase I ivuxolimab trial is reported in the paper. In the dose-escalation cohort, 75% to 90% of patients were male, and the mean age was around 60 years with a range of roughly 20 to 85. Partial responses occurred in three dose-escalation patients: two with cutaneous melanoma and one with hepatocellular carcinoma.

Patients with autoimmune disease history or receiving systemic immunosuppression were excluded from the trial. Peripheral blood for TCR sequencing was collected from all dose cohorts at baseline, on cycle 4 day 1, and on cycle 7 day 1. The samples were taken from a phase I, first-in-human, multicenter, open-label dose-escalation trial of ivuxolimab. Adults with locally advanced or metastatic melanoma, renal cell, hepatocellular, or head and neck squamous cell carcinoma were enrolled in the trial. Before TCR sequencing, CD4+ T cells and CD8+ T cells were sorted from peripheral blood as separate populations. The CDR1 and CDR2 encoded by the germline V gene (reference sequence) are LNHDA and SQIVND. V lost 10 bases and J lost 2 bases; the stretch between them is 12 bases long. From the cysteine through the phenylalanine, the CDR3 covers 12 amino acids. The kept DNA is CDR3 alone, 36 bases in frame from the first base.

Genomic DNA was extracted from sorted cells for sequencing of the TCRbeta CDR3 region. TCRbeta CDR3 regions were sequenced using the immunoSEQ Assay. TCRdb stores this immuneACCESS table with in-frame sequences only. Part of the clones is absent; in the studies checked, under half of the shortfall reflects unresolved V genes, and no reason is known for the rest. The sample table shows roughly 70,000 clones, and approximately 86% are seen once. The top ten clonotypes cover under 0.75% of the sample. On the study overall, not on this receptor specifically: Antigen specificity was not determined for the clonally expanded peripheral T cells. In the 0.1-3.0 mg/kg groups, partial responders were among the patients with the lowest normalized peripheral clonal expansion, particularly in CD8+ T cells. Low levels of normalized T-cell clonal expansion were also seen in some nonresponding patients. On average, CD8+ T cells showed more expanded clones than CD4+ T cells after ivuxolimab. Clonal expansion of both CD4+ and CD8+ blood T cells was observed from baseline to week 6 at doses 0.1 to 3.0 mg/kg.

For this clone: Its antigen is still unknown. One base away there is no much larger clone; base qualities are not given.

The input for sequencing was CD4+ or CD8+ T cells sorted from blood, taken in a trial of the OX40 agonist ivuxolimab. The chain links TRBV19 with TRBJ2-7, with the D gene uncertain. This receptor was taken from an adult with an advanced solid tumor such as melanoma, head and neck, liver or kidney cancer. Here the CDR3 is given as CATQDGTYEQYF. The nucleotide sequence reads TGTGCCACCCAAGACGGTACCTACGAGCAGTACTTC.